The 14 T cell receptor beta chains below all came from one sample that was sequenced in a study of somatic mutations in cytotoxic T cells in rheumatoid arthritis. Sequenced by immunoSEQ multiplex PCR; TCRdb stores in-frame clones only, minus some. The sample lists about 4,500 clones; roughly 75% were seen once. Sequenced input: CD8+ T cells sorted from blood. The receptors here all came from a woman between 55 and 75 years old with rheumatoid arthritis.

In its sample, this clone was seen a few times. The chain combines TRBV2 with TRBJ2-1; 13 nucleotides agree with TRBD2. The junction had 8 bases not matched to a gene; V was cut back by 6 bases and J by 0 bases. The CDR3 spans 18 residues. CDR1 SNHLY and CDR2 FYNNEI come from the germline V gene. CDR3 nucleotide sequence: TGTGCCAGCAGAGGACTAGCGGGGGCCTTAAGCTCCTACAATGAGCAGTTCTTC. It specifies CASRGLAGALSSYNEQFF.

The rearrangement uses TRBV27 and TRBJ1-2; no clear D. The CDR3 extends over 14 amino acids. Trimming removed 5 bases at V and 5 bases at J, with 15 bases between. Germline V gene sequence: CDR1 MNHEY, CDR2 SMNVEV (reference sequence). The CDR3 reads CASSPTGMVYGYTF. The CDR3 DNA follows: TGTGCCAGCAGTCCAACCGGGATGGTTTATGGCTACACCTTC.

As DNA, the CDR3 is TGTGCCCTCACGGGGGGCTCTGAAGCTTTCTTT. This codes for CALTGGSEAFF. V and J are TRBV6-1 and TRBJ1-1; weak D call: TRBD1 (6 bases). The length of the CDR3 is 11 residues. Trimming took off 11 bases at V and 6 bases at J, with 13 bases between the two ends. Germline assignment: CDR1 MNHNS and CDR2 SASEGT.

The chain combines TRBV10-3 with TRBJ2-2, with D possibly being TRBD1 (5 bases). V dropped 3 bases and J dropped 3 bases, with 11 bases sitting between them. The CDR3 covers 15 residues. Germline V CDR1 and CDR2: ENHRY, SYGVKD. This CDR3 reads CAISDKQGDTGELFF. CDR3 DNA: TGTGCCATCAGTGATAAGCAGGGTGACACCGGGGAGCTGTTTTTT.

V and J are TRBV19 and TRBJ2-7, with a possible D match to TRBD1 (6 bases). CDR3 length equals 14 residues. Germline V gene data show CDR1 as LNHDA and CDR2 as SQIVND (reference sequence). V gave up 6 bases and J gave up 1 base, with 13 bases separating them. The CDR3 loop reads CASRPTDSSYEQYF. In DNA form, the CDR3 reads TGTGCCAGTAGGCCGACGGACAGTTCCTACGAGCAGTACTTC.

The rearrangement links TRBV4-3 to TRBJ1-1; D may be TRBD1 (6 bases). This CDR3 is 14 amino acids long. Per the germline V gene, CDR1 is LGHNA and CDR2 is YSLEER. The V and J ends lost 5 bases and 1 base respectively, with 11 bases between them. The CDR3 sequence: CASSTRTENTEAFF. The CDR3 DNA reads TGCGCCAGCAGCACTCGGACAGAGAACACTGAAGCTTTCTTT.

This chain connects TRBV7-4 to TRBJ2-7; D might be TRBD2 (5 bases). This CDR3 contains 14 residues. Germline V gene lookup returns CDR1 SGHVT and CDR2 SQSDAQ. V lost 3 bases, J lost 3 bases, and 12 bases lay in between. CDR3 sequence: CASSLVSGGYEQYF. As DNA, the CDR3 is TGTGCCAGCAGCTTGGTCTCAGGAGGCTACGAGCAGTACTTC.

This sequence joins TRBV6-4 and TRBJ2-2, with 10 positions matching TRBD1. The CDR3 loop spans 17 amino acids. Trimming removed 0 bases from V and 3 bases from J; junction bases left unmatched: 4. Germline V gives CDR1 MRHNA, CDR2 SNTAGT. In nucleotides, the CDR3 is TGTGCCAGCAGTGACTCGTCTGGACAGGGGGACACCGGGGAGCTGTTTTTT. Protein: CASSDSSGQGDTGELFF.

The chain joins TRBV4-1 to TRBJ2-1; 7 nucleotides agree with TRBD2. V lost 4 bases, J lost 8 bases, and 14 bases stayed unmatched. From germline, CDR1 is MGHRA and CDR2 YSYEKL. The CDR3 spans 16 residues. The chain's CDR3 is CASSRRRQAGIDEQFF. The CDR3 DNA sequence: TGCGCCAGCAGCCGCAGACGCCAAGCGGGGATTGATGAGCAGTTCTTC.

The chain recombines TRBV28 with TRBJ1-6; no clear D gene. This CDR3 is 14 amino acids long. Between the trimmed V and J ends, which lost 3 bases and 4 bases, there was a span of 7 bases. Germline V gives CDR1 MDHEN, CDR2 SYDVKM. The DNA for the CDR3 is TGTGCCAGCAGTTTGAGGGATTATAATTCACCCCTCCACTTT. Translation: CASSLRDYNSPLHF.

The chain uses TRBV28 and TRBJ1-2; 9 positions agree with TRBD1. Germline values: CDR1 MDHEN, CDR2 SYDVKM. Trimming at V came to 4 bases and at J to 0 bases, leaving 9 bases not matched to a gene. The CDR3 loop spans 17 amino acids. The CDR3 sequence is CASSSLQGASANYGYTF. CDR3 in DNA: TGTGCCAGCAGTTCCCTACAGGGGGCGAGCGCTAACTATGGCTACACCTTC.

This clone was observed a single time. The chain joins TRBV10-1 to TRBJ1-3, with D unresolved. Germline V gene lookup returns CDR1 WNHNN and CDR2 SYGVQD (reference sequence). The ends were cut back, 0 bases at V and 0 bases at J, with 9 bases in the middle. CDR3 length: 16 amino acids. The DNA for the CDR3 is TGCGCCAGCAGTGAGTCGAACGGGGTCTCTGGAAACACCATATATTTT. Encoded protein: CASSESNGVSGNTIYF.

This clone was picked up a small number of times. The J gene is TRBJ1-6, the V gene TRBV10-3; D unresolved. The length of the CDR3 is 14 residues. Germline CDR1 is ENHRY and CDR2 is SYGVKD. Trimming took off 2 bases at V and 10 bases at J, with 12 bases between the two ends. CDR3 sequence (DNA): TGTGCCATCAGTGAGCCCGCCCGGGAATCACCCCTCCACTTT. Translation: CAISEPARESPLHF.

The J gene is TRBJ2-6, the V gene TRBV7-9, with 7 bases matching TRBD1. The CDR3 contains 18 residues. With V trimmed by 5 bases and J by 2 bases, 12 bases remained unmatched. The germline CDR1 and CDR2 sequences are SEHNR and FQNEAQ (reference sequence). CDR3 loop: CASSHSGTVDTGANVLTF. DNA for the CDR3: TGTGCCAGCAGCCATTCCGGGACAGTGGATACTGGGGCCAACGTCCTGACTTTC.